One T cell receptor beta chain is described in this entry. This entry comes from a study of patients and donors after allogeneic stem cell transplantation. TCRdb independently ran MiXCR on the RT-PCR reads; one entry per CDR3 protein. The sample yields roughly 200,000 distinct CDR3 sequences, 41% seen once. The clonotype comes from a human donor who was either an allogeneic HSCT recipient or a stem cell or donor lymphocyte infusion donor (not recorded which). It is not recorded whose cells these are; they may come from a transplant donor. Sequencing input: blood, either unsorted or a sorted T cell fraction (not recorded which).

CDR3 DNA: TGTGCCAGCAGTCTGACAGTGACCTCTGGAAACACCATATATTTT. Translation gives CASSLTVTSGNTIYF. The J gene is TRBJ1-3, the V gene TRBV6-5; weak D call: TRBD1 (5 bases). Between the trimmed V and J ends, which lost 5 bases and 0 bases, there was a span of 11 bases. Germline V lookup: CDR1 MNHEY, CDR2 SVGAGI. The CDR3 is 15 residues long.